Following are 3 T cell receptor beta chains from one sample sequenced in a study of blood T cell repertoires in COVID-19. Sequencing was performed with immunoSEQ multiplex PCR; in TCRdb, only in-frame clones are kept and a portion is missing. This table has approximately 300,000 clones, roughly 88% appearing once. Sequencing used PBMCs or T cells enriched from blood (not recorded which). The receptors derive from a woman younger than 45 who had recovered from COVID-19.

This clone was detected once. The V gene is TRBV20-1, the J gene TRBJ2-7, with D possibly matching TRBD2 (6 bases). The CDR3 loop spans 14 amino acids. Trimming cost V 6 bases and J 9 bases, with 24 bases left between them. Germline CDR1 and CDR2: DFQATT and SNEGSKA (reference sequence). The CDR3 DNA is TGCAGTGCCAGTGGGCTGGGGGGAACACCCCGGCAGTACTTC. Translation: CSASGLGGTPRQYF.

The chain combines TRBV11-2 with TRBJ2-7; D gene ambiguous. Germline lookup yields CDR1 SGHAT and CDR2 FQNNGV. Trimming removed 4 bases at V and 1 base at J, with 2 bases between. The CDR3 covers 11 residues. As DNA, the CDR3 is TGTGCCAGCAGCTCTTCCTACGAGCAGTACTTC. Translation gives CASSSSYEQYF.

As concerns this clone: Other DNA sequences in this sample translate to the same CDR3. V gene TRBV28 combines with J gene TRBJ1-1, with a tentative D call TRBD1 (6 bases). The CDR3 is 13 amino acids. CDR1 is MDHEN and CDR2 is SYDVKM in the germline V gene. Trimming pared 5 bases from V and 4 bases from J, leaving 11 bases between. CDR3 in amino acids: CASSRQGRTEAFF. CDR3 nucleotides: TGTGCCAGCAGTCGTCAGGGGCGCACTGAAGCTTTCTTT.